This T cell receptor beta chain was obtained from a study of blood T cells in healthy people across ages. Trimming stripped 1 base from V and 1 base from J, with 11 bases between. This CDR3 region has 15 residues. Per germline, CDR1 SGHTS and CDR2 YDEGEE. Sample-barcoded 5' priming and a J-beta primer mix drove a second PCR of about 7 to 11 cycles. A single record per CDR3 protein comes from TCRdb applying MiXCR to the 5' RACE reads. The sample lists about 680,000 distinct CDR3 sequences; roughly 49% were seen once. Healthy Caucasian individuals from Russia aged 6 to 90 served as donors. Total RNA extraction produced at least 5.5 micrograms (per sample) for the study.

The V and J genes are TRBV5-8 and TRBJ1-2; the D gene is possibly TRBD1 (5 bases). The sample consisted of blood. This TCR came from a woman aged 60-75 years in good health. The CDR3 bases are TGTGCCAGCAGCTTGAAGCAGGGCCTTAACTATGGCTACACCTTC. This translates into CASSLKQGLNYGYTF.